The 18 T cell receptor beta chains given below trace back to one sample, sequenced in a study of blood T cell repertoires in COVID-19 (dated by TCRdb to the early 2020s). Library method: the immunoSEQ multiplex PCR assay. TCRdb limited this immuneACCESS table to in-frame rearrangements with V and J called. A share of clones is missing; checked studies link under half to unresolved V genes, and the rest is unexplained. The sample profile shows 78,000 or so clones; roughly nine tenths of them were found once. 4.5% to 5% of the sample is held by the ten biggest clonotypes. Sequencing was performed on peripheral blood. Receptors were obtained from a middle-aged man with active or convalescent COVID-19.

The sample holds a few counts of this clone. The J gene is TRBJ2-3, the V gene TRBV5-1; TRBD2 might be the D (6 bases). Germline V gene lookup returns CDR1 SGHRS and CDR2 YFSETQ. V was shortened by 4 bases and J by 4 bases, with 19 bases between the two germline ends. This CDR3 comprises 16 residues. The CDR3 coding sequence is TGCGCCAGCAGCCCCCGTCCCGGAGGGTTCGCAGATACGCAGTATTTT. Encoded protein: CASSPRPGGFADTQYF.

The rearrangement uses TRBV6-4 and TRBJ2-1; 10 bases agree with TRBD2. After removal of 3 bases from V and 6 bases from J, the junction contained 11 bases not matched to a gene. This CDR3 spans 17 amino acids. The germline V gene encodes CDR1 MRHNA and CDR2 SNTAGT. The DNA of the CDR3 is TGTGCCAGCAGTGAAACGGAGTTAGCGGGGGGTCCCAATGAGCAGTTCTTC. Translation: CASSETELAGGPNEQFF.

The V call is TRBV3-1 (or the pseudogene TRBV3-2), the J call TRBJ2-4, with D unclear. The germline CDR1 and CDR2 sequences are LGHDT and YNNKEL (reference sequence). V lost 0 bases and J lost 5, with 5 bases in between. The CDR3 has 13 residues. The CDR3 spells CASSQDRENIQYF. Written as DNA, the CDR3 is TGTGCCAGCAGCCAAGATCGGGAAAACATTCAGTACTTC.

This chain connects TRBV4-1 to TRBJ2-7; TRBD1 is a possible D gene (5 bases). The germline V and J ends were trimmed by 0 bases and 0 bases, with 15 bases remaining between them. The CDR3 loop spans 17 amino acids. Germline values: CDR1 MGHRA, CDR2 YSYEKL. The DNA for the CDR3 is TGCGCCAGCAGCCAAGATCAGAATTTGGACAACTCCTACGAGCAGTACTTC. Its protein is CASSQDQNLDNSYEQYF.

This chain links TRBV24-1 with TRBJ2-5, with TRBD1 matching over 8 bases. The CDR3 contains 14 residues. V gave up 3 bases and J gave up 4 bases; unmatched junction bases: 3. Germline V gene sequence: CDR1 KGHDR, CDR2 SFDVKD. The CDR3, as DNA: TGTGCCACCAGTGATGCCGGACAGGGAGAGACCCAGTACTTC. Protein sequence: CATSDAGQGETQYF.

The chain carries TRBV14 and TRBJ2-5, with 11 bases identical to TRBD2. V lost 2 bases to trimming and J lost 5 bases; unmatched junction nucleotides: 4. Germline CDR1 SGHDN, CDR2 FVKESK. This CDR3 is 15 amino acids long. The DNA for the CDR3 is TGTGCCAGCAGCCAAACGGGACTAGCGGTCGAGACCCAGTACTTC. Protein sequence: CASSQTGLAVETQYF.

The chain combines TRBV7-9 with TRBJ2-5, with D possibly being TRBD2 (5 bases). Germline values: CDR1 SEHNR, CDR2 FQNEAQ (reference sequence). Trimming removed 4 bases from V and 3 bases from J, with 12 bases in between. This CDR3 is 14 amino acids long. CDR3 nucleotides: TGTGCCAGCAGCTCTGGACGGGATGAAGAGACCCAGTACTTC. Translating gives CASSSGRDEETQYF.

V gene TRBV3-1 (or the pseudogene TRBV3-2) combines with J gene TRBJ2-1, with TRBD2 matching over 13 bases. With V trimmed by 2 bases and J by 7 bases, 5 bases remained unmatched. The CDR3 is 16 amino acids. The germline gives CDR1 LGHDT, CDR2 YNNKEL (reference sequence). The CDR3, as DNA: TGTGCCAGCAGCCAACTAGGACTAGCGGGGGATAATGAGCAGTTCTTC. This codes for CASSQLGLAGDNEQFF.

This sequence joins TRBV19 and TRBJ2-7, with a weak D call TRBD1 (5 bases). V was pared by 6 bases and J by 2 bases, with 14 bases between. The germline V gene has CDR1 LNHDA and CDR2 SQIVND (reference sequence). The CDR3 is 14 amino acids. In nucleotides, the CDR3 is TGTGCCAGTAGCTGGCAGGGATCAACCTACGAGCAGTACTTC. The encoded protein is CASSWQGSTYEQYF.

The chain links TRBV9 to TRBJ1-3; 7 bases match TRBD1. The germline V gene encodes CDR1 SGDLS and CDR2 YYNGEE. With V trimmed by 0 bases and J by 1 base, 1 base remained unmatched. The CDR3 contains 15 residues. CDR3 region: CASSVAQGSGNTIYF. Here the CDR3 DNA reads TGTGCCAGCAGCGTAGCACAGGGGTCTGGAAACACCATATATTTT.

The chain couples TRBV19 to TRBJ2-7; 9 bases are a match to TRBD1. Germline loops: CDR1 LNHDA, CDR2 SQIVND (reference sequence). J lost 2 bases, V lost 7 bases, and 6 bases had no gene match. CDR3 length: 14 amino acids. The CDR3 here is CASKVDRGAYEQYF. The CDR3 DNA is TGTGCCAGTAAGGTTGACAGGGGGGCCTACGAGCAGTACTTC.

The sample holds one count of this clone. The rearrangement uses TRBV10-3 and TRBJ1-2, with D maybe TRBD1 (6 bases). The CDR3 is 14 residues long. V was cut by 3 bases and J by 1 base, with 9 bases left in between. Germline loops: CDR1 ENHRY, CDR2 SYGVKD. The CDR3 nucleotides read TGTGCCATCAGTGAAGGGGGATATAACTATGGCTACACCTTC. Translation gives CAISEGGYNYGYTF.

This chain joins TRBV24-1 and TRBJ2-3; 8 bases are shared with TRBD1. Germline loops: CDR1 KGHDR, CDR2 SFDVKD. This CDR3 comprises 17 residues. After removal of 3 bases from V and 3 bases from J, the junction contained 10 bases not matched to a gene. CDR3 bases: TGTGCCACCAGTGATAACGGACAGGGCCGTTTTACAGATACGCAGTATTTT. It codes for CATSDNGQGRFTDTQYF.

The CDR3 spells CASRHDRVIGNTIYF. For the CDR3, the DNA is TGTGCCAGCAGGCACGACAGGGTGATCGGAAACACCATATATTTT. The chain carries TRBV6-5 and TRBJ1-3, with 7 nucleotides matching TRBD1. CDR1 is MNHEY and CDR2 is SVGAGI in the germline V gene. The J segment lost 4 bases and the V segment lost 6 bases, leaving 9 bases of the junction unmatched. CDR3 length: 15 residues.

The J gene is TRBJ1-2, the V gene TRBV28; D remains unclear. Germline lookup yields CDR1 MDHEN and CDR2 SYDVKM. The length of the CDR3 is 17 residues. V was cut by 1 base and J by 2 bases, with 17 bases left in between. The CDR3 DNA sequence: TGTGCCAGCAGTTTATTAAGCCTCCTTAGCACAAACTATGGCTACACCTTC. It encodes CASSLLSLLSTNYGYTF.

The gene calls are TRBV9 and TRBJ1-5, with 8 nucleotides matching TRBD1. The V gene's germline CDR1 is SGDLS and CDR2 YYNGEE. Trimming took 4 bases from V and 1 from J; bases not matched to a gene: 4. The CDR3 consists of 15 residues. CDR3 nucleotide sequence: TGTGCCAGCAGCAAGGGACAGGAGAGCAATCAGCCCCAGCATTTT. Its translation is CASSKGQESNQPQHF.

This sequence joins TRBV19 and TRBJ2-5; 9 bases are a match to TRBD1. The CDR3 sequence is 15 residues long. Germline trimming cut 6 bases from V and 7 bases from J; bases unmatched to any gene: 12. Germline CDR1 LNHDA, CDR2 SQIVND (reference sequence). The CDR3 spells CASREQGAVGGTQYF. The DNA of the CDR3 is TGTGCCAGTAGGGAACAGGGGGCGGTAGGAGGGACCCAGTACTTC.

The chain has TRBV5-6 and TRBJ2-1; 10 bases agree with TRBD1. This CDR3 comprises 17 residues. Germline loops: CDR1 SGHDT, CDR2 YYEEEE. The J segment lost 3 bases and the V segment lost 3 bases, leaving 9 bases of the junction unmatched. The DNA of the CDR3 is TGTGCCAGCAGCTCAATACTGACAGGGGGCCTCTACAATGAGCAGTTCTTC. Amino acid sequence: CASSSILTGGLYNEQFF.